These T cell receptor beta chains were read from a single sample in a study of blood T cell repertoires in COVID-19. Sequenced by immunoSEQ multiplex PCR; TCRdb stores in-frame clones only, minus some. The sample has fewer than 250,000 clones, around 83% seen once. Source material: peripheral blood. All receptors derive from a middle-aged man with active or convalescent COVID-19. Each CDR3 is given with its conserved first and last residue. A D gene is named only where the DNA matches it firmly. Some rows have no size entry. The others give once, few or many, or a class for an expanded clone.

CDR3 length	V gene	J gene	D gene	clone size	CDR3 DNA	CDR3 protein
13	TRBV9	TRBJ1-5	NA	NA	TGTGCCAGCAGCGCAGGGGAGGGTCAGCCCCAGCATTTT	CASSAGEGQPQHF
15	TRBV4-1	TRBJ2-4	NA	NA	TGCGCCAGCAGCCAAGACTTGGTACAGGGAAACATTCAGTACTTC	CASSQDLVQGNIQYF
14	TRBV6-4	TRBJ1-2	NA	NA	TGTGCCAGCAGTCCCTCGGGACACCGCTATGGCTACACCTTC	CASSPSGHRYGYTF
15	TRBV23-1	TRBJ2-1	TRBD2	NA	TGCGCCAGCAGACCGGGGGGGAGTCACCACAATGAGCAGTTCTTC	CASRPGGSHHNEQFF
14	TRBV11-2	TRBJ2-7	NA	once	TGTGCCAGCAGCTTAGGGGTAGCGCCCTACGAGCAGTACTTC	CASSLGVAPYEQYF
15	TRBV9	TRBJ2-1	TRBD2	NA	TGTGCCAGCAGCGCAAGCGGGGACTCCTACAATGAGCAGTTCTTC	CASSASGDSYNEQFF
14	TRBV6-5	TRBJ1-2	NA	few	TGTGCCAGCAGCCGGGACAATTCGTTTTATGGCTACACCTTC	CASSRDNSFYGYTF
18	TRBV19	TRBJ1-3	TRBD1	NA	TGTGCCAGTAGTATAGCGCCTATCGGACAGGGGGTGAGAAACACCATATATTTT	CASSIAPIGQGVRNTIYF
12	TRBV24-1	TRBJ2-7	TRBD2	once	TGTGCCTTCGGGGGGGCGATCTACGAGCAGTACTTC	CAFGGAIYEQYF
17	TRBV27	TRBJ2-1	TRBD2	NA	TGTGCCAGCAGTTTAAGGCAAGCGGGGGGGCGATACAATGAGCAGTTCTTC	CASSLRQAGGRYNEQFF
13	TRBV5-6	TRBJ2-5	TRBD2	once	TGTGCCAGCAGCTTTAGCGGGGGGGAGACCCAGTACTTC	CASSFSGGETQYF
14	TRBV5-6	TRBJ1-4	NA	NA	TGTGCCAGCAACTTGGACAGCTTACGGCCTAAACTGTTTTTT	CASNLDSLRPKLFF
15	TRBV5-1	TRBJ2-3	TRBD2	NA	TGCGCCAGCAGACCTACGGGGGGGCAAAAGGATACGCAGTATTTT	CASRPTGGQKDTQYF
15	TRBV30	TRBJ1-1	NA	few	TGTGCCTGGAGTGTAATTGTCGTAGGGGGCACTGAAGCTTTCTTT	CAWSVIVVGGTEAFF
14	TRBV25-1	TRBJ2-3	NA	NA	TGTGCCAGCAGTGGGCGGGGGCCCACAGATACGCAGTATTTT	CASSGRGPTDTQYF
13	TRBV2	TRBJ2-7	TRBD2	NA	TGTGCCAGCAGTGTGCGGGGGGCCGAGGAGCAGTACTTC	CASSVRGAEEQYF
14	TRBV5-6	TRBJ2-7	NA	NA	TGTGCCAGCAGCTTACCCAGGGGCTCTGACGAGCAGTACTTC	CASSLPRGSDEQYF
16	TRBV9	TRBJ2-2	TRBD1	once	TGTGCCAGCAGCGCGCCGGGACAGGGATTCCCCGGGGAGCTGTTTTTT	CASSAPGQGFPGELFF
15	TRBV27	TRBJ1-2	TRBD1	NA	TGTGCCAGCAGTTTCTGGGACAGGGGCTTGGGAGGCTACACCTTC	CASSFWDRGLGGYTF
17	TRBV7-6	TRBJ1-4	NA	NA	TGTGCCAGCAGCTTAGCGGTGCTTGGACAGACCAATGAAAAACTGTTTTTT	CASSLAVLGQTNEKLFF
16	TRBV29-1	TRBJ2-1	TRBD2	once	TGCAGCGTTGAAAGGGCTAGCGGGCCCTCCTACAATGAGCAGTTCTTC	CSVERASGPSYNEQFF
15	TRBV18	TRBJ2-4	NA	NA	TGTGCCAGCTCACCGGACTTGGTCGCCAAAAACATTCAGTACTTC	CASSPDLVAKNIQYF
13	TRBV30	TRBJ1-3	NA	NA	TGTGCCTGGAAACAGGGTGCTGGAAACACCATATATTTT	CAWKQGAGNTIYF
15	TRBV24-1	TRBJ1-2	TRBD1	NA	TGTGCCACCAGTGACCCGGGACAGGGGCCGGATGGCTACACCTTC	CATSDPGQGPDGYTF
15	TRBV10-2	TRBJ1-1	TRBD1	NA	TGCGCCAGCAGTGAGCGGACAGGGATTGTTGCTGAAGCTTTCTTT	CASSERTGIVAEAFF
14	TRBV7-2	TRBJ1-2	NA	few	TGTGCCAGCAGCTCGTTCTGGCCGGGGAGCGGCTACACCTTC	CASSSFWPGSGYTF
13	TRBV7-2	TRBJ1-2	NA	NA	TGTGCCAGCAGCTTGCTGGGCCGCTATGGCTACACCTTC	CASSLLGRYGYTF
15	TRBV19	TRBJ1-2	TRBD1	NA	TGTGCCAGTAGCCCATCCGGACAGGGAAACTATGGCTACACCTTC	CASSPSGQGNYGYTF
15	TRBV6-4	TRBJ1-5	NA	NA	TGTGCCAGCAGTCAGGATCACAATAGCAATCAGCCCCAGCATTTT	CASSQDHNSNQPQHF
12	TRBV7-2	TRBJ2-5	NA	NA	TGTGCCAGCAGCCTAGGTGAGGAGACCCAGTACTTC	CASSLGEETQYF
13	TRBV7-9	TRBJ1-1	NA	many	TGTGCCAGCAGCTCAGGAGCGGACACTGAAGCTTTCTTT	CASSSGADTEAFF
16	TRBV29-1	TRBJ2-2	TRBD2	NA	TGCAGCGTCCCCTCCTCTAGCGGGAGTGTCACCGGGGAGCTGTTTTTT	CSVPSSSGSVTGELFF
15	TRBV11-3	TRBJ2-1	TRBD2	NA	TGTGCCAGCAGCTTAGGCTCTAGCGGGGGGAATGAGCAGTTCTTC	CASSLGSSGGNEQFF
13	TRBV7-8	TRBJ2-1	TRBD2	NA	TGTGCCAGCAGGGCTGCGCGGGGGACTGCGAAGGTCTTC	CASRAARGTAKVF
17	TRBV19	TRBJ1-2	TRBD1	NA	TGTGCCAGTCGTTCCGGGACAGGGTGGTCCCCCATCTATGGCTACACCTTC	CASRSGTGWSPIYGYTF
16	TRBV18	TRBJ1-4	TRBD1	few	TGTGCCAGCTCACCGGACTGGACAGGGGGTTCTGAAAAACTGTTTTTT	CASSPDWTGGSEKLFF
13	TRBV11-2	TRBJ1-4	NA	NA	TGTGCCAGCAGCCCGGCGGTGCGGGAAAAACTGTTTTTT	CASSPAVREKLFF
15	TRBV5-4	TRBJ1-2	TRBD1	NA	TGTGCCAGCAGCTTCCCGGGACAGGGATCACATGGCTACACCTTC	CASSFPGQGSHGYTF